These T cell receptor beta chains were read from a single sample in a study of identical twins. TCRdb re-analysed the 5' RACE reads in MiXCR, keeping a single row per CDR3 protein. The sample consists of about 100,000 distinct CDR3 sequences, under 6.5% of them appearing once. Sample: memory T cells sorted from blood. Source of these receptors: a woman aged 50 to 60 in good health. Each CDR3 is given with its conserved first and last residue. The D gene is left open where the match is weak. Clone sizes are given selectively: once, few, many, or a class where the clone is expanded.

TRBD1 TRBJ1-2 TRBV20-1 many CSARDLSRGRGYTF TGCAGTGCTAGAGATTTATCGAGGGGGCGAGGCTACACCTTC
- TRBJ2-7 TRBV3-1 - CASSRGVGIYEQYF TGTGCCAGCAGCCGCGGCGTGGGGATTTACGAGCAGTACTTC
- TRBJ2-7 TRBV18 many CASSSSYEQYF TGTGCCAGCTCATCTTCCTACGAGCAGTACTTC
- TRBJ1-5 TRBV12-3/TRBV12-4 many CASSFSSGVNQPQHF TGTGCCAGCAGTTTTTCTTCTGGGGTCAATCAGCCCCAGCATTTT
- TRBJ2-1 TRBV6-5 many CASSQTRGSYNEQFF TGTGCCAGCAGCCAAACTCGGGGGTCCTACAATGAGCAGTTCTTC
- TRBJ2-1 TRBV7-8 - CASSGQRDLRNEQFF TGTGCCAGCAGCGGACAGCGGGACCTTAGAAATGAGCAGTTCTTC
- TRBJ1-6 TRBV20-1 few CSASVIQGNLNSPLHF TGCAGTGCTAGCGTAATCCAGGGTAACTTGAATTCACCCCTCCACTTT
TRBD1 TRBJ2-7 TRBV11-3 few CASSSRQGAEQYF TGTGCCAGCAGCTCACGACAGGGGGCCGAGCAGTACTTC
- TRBJ2-7 TRBV4-1 many CASRARVDEQYF TGCGCCAGCAGGGCCAGGGTTGACGAGCAGTACTTC
- TRBJ2-1 TRBV12-3/TRBV12-4 many CASSLGAGREQFF TGTGCCAGCAGTTTAGGAGCGGGCAGAGAGCAGTTCTTC
- TRBJ2-1 TRBV9 many CASSVDSQTYNEQFF TGTGCCAGCAGCGTAGACAGTCAAACCTACAATGAGCAGTTCTTC
- TRBJ2-3 TRBV7-8 many CASSPPSAGRTDTQYF TGTGCCAGCAGCCCCCCTTCGGCAGGGAGGACAGATACGCAGTATTTT
TRBD1 TRBJ1-4 TRBV29-1 many CSVRFGTATNEKLFF TGCAGCGTTCGGTTCGGGACAGCAACTAATGAAAAACTGTTTTTT
- TRBJ1-4 TRBV10-2 - CASSRGTNEKLFF TGCGCCAGCAGTCGGGGTACTAATGAAAAACTGTTTTTT
- TRBJ2-7 TRBV3-1 - CASSHSKTNEQYF TGTGCCAGCAGCCACAGCAAAACCAACGAGCAGTACTTC
- TRBJ2-4 TRBV14 many CASSQGPSLAKNIQYF TGTGCCAGCAGCCAAGGACCGTCTTTAGCCAAAAACATTCAGTACTTC
TRBD2 TRBJ2-1 TRBV29-1 many CSSGLAGVGEQFF TGCAGCAGCGGCCTAGCGGGAGTGGGAGAGCAGTTCTTC
- TRBJ1-5 TRBV12-3/TRBV12-4 many CASSSGRLDQPQHF TGTGCCAGCAGTTCGGGACGGCTTGATCAGCCCCAGCATTTT
TRBD1 TRBJ1-2 TRBV4-1 - CASSQLRGAYGYTF TGCGCCAGCAGCCAACTCAGGGGGGCCTATGGCTACACCTTC
TRBD2 TRBJ2-3 TRBV4-2 many CASSQERTSGQYF TGTGCCAGCAGCCAAGAAAGAACTAGCGGGCAGTATTTT
- TRBJ1-1 TRBV21-1 few CASSNRGGRKTEAFF TGTGCCAGCAGCAATCGAGGGGGGCGCAAAACTGAAGCTTTCTTT
TRBD1 TRBJ1-2 TRBV24-1 - CATSDRTGGFHYGYTF TGTGCCACCAGTGATCGGACAGGGGGCTTTCACTATGGCTACACCTTC
TRBD2 TRBJ2-2 TRBV29-1 few CSGTSGTNTGELFF TGCAGCGGGACTAGCGGAACGAACACCGGGGAGCTGTTTTTT